This TCR beta chain was captured in a study of cytomegalovirus exposure and HLA in healthy donors. The study, taken as a whole, reports: Owing to their indistinguishability, certain V segments, notably TRBV6-2 and TRBV6-3, were excluded.

Each donor was healthy, and each was a bone marrow donor. Primers for the PCR totalled 60 Vbeta and 13 Jbeta. Profiled with immunoSEQ multiplex PCR; TCRdb holds only in-frame clones, not every one. The table records approximately 120,000 clones, about 10% of them present only once. Germline V gene sequence: CDR1 GTSNPN, CDR2 SVGIG (reference sequence). The CDR3 consists of 11 residues. Trimming left V 0 bases short and J 11 bases short, with 10 bases between. The sample holds a few counts of this clone. Its antigen is unknown. This sequence joins TRBV30 and TRBJ1-1; D gene uncertain. Sequencing was performed on PBMCs. The sequence was obtained from a woman aged 18 to 35 in good health and CMV-seropositive. CDR3 nucleotide sequence: TGTGCCTGGAGTGTGATCCCCCAGGCTTTCTTT. This gives the protein CAWSVIPQAFF.